What follows are 20 T cell receptor beta chains derived from one specimen sequenced in a study of blood T cell repertoires in COVID-19. Profiling relied on immunoSEQ multiplex PCR, and the TCRdb table lists in-frame clones only, not all of them. Of approximately 83,000 clones in the sample, around 79% were seen once. The sequenced sample was peripheral blood. The receptors come from a woman over 75 with acute or convalescent COVID-19.

The chain has TRBV27 and TRBJ1-2, with D possibly being TRBD1 (6 bases). The CDR3 covers 15 residues. Germline V lookup: CDR1 MNHEY, CDR2 SMNVEV (reference sequence). V was clipped by 5 bases and J by 4 bases, with 17 bases between them. CDR3 coding DNA: TGTGCCAGCAGTGGTCAGGGGTCCTCGATCTATGGCTACACCTTC. Translation: CASSGQGSSIYGYTF.

The J gene is TRBJ2-3, the V gene TRBV19; 10 positions match TRBD2. Germline V gene sequence: CDR1 LNHDA, CDR2 SQIVND (reference sequence). The CDR3 is 15 amino acids. V shed 7 bases and J 3 bases; nucleotides not matched to a gene: 7. The CDR3 protein is CASTPSGSRTDTQYF. The CDR3 DNA reads TGTGCCAGTACCCCTAGCGGGAGTAGGACAGATACGCAGTATTTT.

V and J are TRBV4-2 and TRBJ1-2, with 12 bases aligning to TRBD1. There are 14 residues in the CDR3. Losses at the gene ends were 7 bases for V and 3 bases for J; bases not matched to a gene: 3. Germline CDR1 reads LGHNA; CDR2 reads YNFKEQ. The CDR3 sequence is CASTGQGAYYGYTF. The CDR3 coding sequence is TGTGCCAGCACGGGACAGGGGGCGTACTATGGCTACACCTTC.

This chain links TRBV7-9 with TRBJ1-2, with 11 bases matching TRBD1. Germline loops: CDR1 SEHNR, CDR2 FQNEAQ (reference sequence). The CDR3 is 15 amino acids. Trimming removed 5 bases from V and 3 bases from J; junction bases left unmatched: 5. CDR3: CASSLGTGGHYGYTF. For the CDR3, the DNA is TGTGCCAGCAGCCTTGGGACAGGGGGGCACTATGGCTACACCTTC.

There are a few counts of this clone. The CDR3 bases are TGTGCCAGCAAACACGGGGGGCCCTACGAGCAGTACTTC. As protein: CASKHGGPYEQYF. The rearrangement joins TRBV5-8 to TRBJ2-7; D may be TRBD2 (7 bases). This CDR3 has 13 amino acids. Trimming left V 6 bases short and J 2 bases short, with 12 bases between. Germline-derived CDR1 and CDR2 are SGHTS and YDEGEE. The full variable domain, with the rest looked up from reference TRBV5-8 and TRBJ2-7, is EAGVTQSPTHLIKTRGQQATLRCSPISGHTSVYWYQQALGLGLQFLLWYDEGEERNRGNFPPRFSGRQFPNYSSELNVNALELEDSALYLCASKHGGPYEQYFGPGTRLTVT.

This chain links TRBV30 with TRBJ2-2; the D gene is possibly TRBD1 (5 bases). The CDR3 has 14 residues. V was clipped by 3 bases and J by 0 bases, with 8 bases between them. Per germline, CDR1 GTSNPN and CDR2 SVGIG (reference sequence). The CDR3 bases are TGTGCCTGGAGACAGGACGCGAACACCGGGGAGCTGTTTTTT. Protein product: CAWRQDANTGELFF.

The CDR3 reads CACDRGLNSPLHF. DNA for the CDR3: TGTGCCTGTGATAGAGGACTAAATTCACCCCTCCACTTT. This chain joins TRBV19 and TRBJ1-6; no clear D. Deletions cut 11 bases from V and 7 bases from J, with 15 bases between. The CDR3 has 13 amino acids. Germline CDR1 reads LNHDA; CDR2 reads SQIVND (reference sequence).

This chain links TRBV19 with TRBJ2-7; 10 bases agree with TRBD1. With 3 bases clipped from V and 4 bases from J, the junction kept 6 bases outside the gene matches. Germline assignment: CDR1 LNHDA and CDR2 SQIVND (reference sequence). The CDR3 has 15 amino acids. The CDR3 sequence is CASSIAGTGEYEQYF. Written as DNA, the CDR3 is TGTGCCAGTAGTATCGCCGGGACAGGGGAATACGAGCAGTACTTC. The whole variable domain, filled in from reference TRBV19 and TRBJ2-7, reads DGGITQSPKYLFRKEGQNVTLSCEQNLNHDAMYWYRQDPGQGLRLIYYSQIVNDFQKGDIAEGYSVSREKKESFPLTVTSAQKNPTAFYLCASSIAGTGEYEQYFGPGTRLTVT.

The rearrangement links TRBV4-1 to TRBJ2-3, with 10 bases identical to TRBD1. V lost 6 bases to trimming and J lost 3 bases; unmatched junction nucleotides: 9. CDR1 MGHRA and CDR2 YSYEKL come from the germline V gene. This CDR3 spans 16 amino acids. The CDR3: CASSRGTGDPTDTQYF. DNA of the CDR3: TGCGCCAGCAGTCGCGGGACAGGGGACCCGACAGATACGCAGTATTTT.

This rearrangement joins TRBV7-2 to TRBJ2-3; 7 positions agree with TRBD2. The germline V gene encodes CDR1 SGHTA and CDR2 FQGNSA. This CDR3 comprises 15 residues. With V trimmed by 5 bases and J by 4 bases, 9 bases remained unmatched. The CDR3 region has the DNA TGTGCCAGCAGCCCTAGAGCGGGGCTAGCAGATACGCAGTATTTT. It codes for CASSPRAGLADTQYF.

The chain uses TRBV6-5 and TRBJ2-3; the match to TRBD2 covers 9 bases. Germline trimming cut 2 bases from V and 5 bases from J; bases unmatched to any gene: 8. Germline-derived CDR1 and CDR2 are MNHEY and SVGAGI. The CDR3 loop spans 16 amino acids. The CDR3 loop is CASSYPAGGLGDTQYF. CDR3 nucleotides: TGTGCCAGCAGTTACCCTGCGGGAGGGCTGGGAGATACGCAGTATTTT.

CDR3 loop: CASSLGGGGGSPLHF. DNA of the CDR3: TGTGCCAGCAGCTTAGGGGGGGGAGGAGGTTCACCCCTCCACTTT. The J gene is TRBJ1-6, the V gene TRBV7-2; D is perhaps TRBD1 (5 bases). CDR3 length: 15 residues. CDR1 and CDR2 (germline): SGHTA, FQGNSA. V gave up 1 base and J gave up 9 bases, with 13 bases separating them.

V is TRBV28 and J is TRBJ2-5; 7 positions match TRBD1. The CDR3 extends over 15 amino acids. Trimming removed 4 bases from V and 1 base from J; junction bases left unmatched: 6. CDR1 MDHEN and CDR2 SYDVKM come from the germline V gene. CDR3 DNA: TGTGCCAGCAGTTCAGGGGGACGGGGCCAAGAGACCCAGTACTTC. Protein product: CASSSGGRGQETQYF.

This chain connects TRBV7-9 to TRBJ1-5; unclear D gene. Germline V lookup: CDR1 SEHNR, CDR2 FQNEAQ (reference sequence). This CDR3 spans 16 amino acids. The V gene lost 1 base and the J gene lost 6 bases, with 16 bases spanning the gap. CDR3 residues: CASSLGGGRIGQPQHF. CDR3 coding DNA: TGTGCCAGCAGCTTAGGGGGAGGGAGGATAGGTCAGCCCCAGCATTTT.

The chain couples TRBV6-6 to TRBJ2-5; TRBD1 agrees at 8 bases. CDR1 is MNHNY and CDR2 is SVGAGI in the germline V gene (reference sequence). Trimming removed 5 bases from V and 2 bases from J; junction bases left unmatched: 7. The CDR3 length is 15 residues. CDR3 region: CASSPQGAGQETQYF. For the CDR3, the DNA is TGTGCCAGCAGTCCGCAGGGGGCTGGGCAAGAGACCCAGTACTTC.

This clone was detected only a few times. V usage is TRBV7-2 and J usage is TRBJ1-1, with 8 nucleotides matching TRBD1. This CDR3 comprises 15 residues. The germline CDR1 and CDR2 sequences are SGHTA and FQGNSA. The V segment lost 2 bases and the J segment 1 base; nucleotides outside the gene matches: 3. Here the CDR3 DNA reads TGTGCCAGCAGCTTATTTGACAGGGGGAACACTGAAGCTTTCTTT. It translates to CASSLFDRGNTEAFF.

The chain couples TRBV15 to TRBJ2-3, with TRBD2 identical over 7 bases. The CDR3 has 15 residues. Germline V lookup: CDR1 LNHNV, CDR2 YYDKDF (reference sequence). V dropped 4 bases and J dropped 1; count of bases not matched to a gene: 5. CDR3 loop: CATSNRRGGTDTQYF. Here the CDR3 DNA reads TGTGCCACCAGCAATCGTCGGGGGGGCACAGATACGCAGTATTTT.

This clone was detected once. The J gene is TRBJ1-2, the V gene TRBV3-1 (or the pseudogene TRBV3-2), with D perhaps TRBD1 (5 bases). The length of the CDR3 is 14 residues. From germline, CDR1 is LGHDT and CDR2 YNNKEL (reference sequence). V was shortened by 4 bases and J by 8 bases, with 17 bases between the two germline ends. The CDR3 here is CASSPFGGRGGYTF. The CDR3, as DNA: TGTGCCAGCAGCCCCTTCGGGGGTCGAGGGGGCTACACCTTC.

This clone was seen more than once but under ten times. The chain recombines TRBV4-3 with TRBJ2-7; weak D call: TRBD1 (6 bases). Per germline, CDR1 LGHNA and CDR2 YSLEER. V lost 3 bases, J lost 0 bases, and 15 bases lay in between. The CDR3 is 16 amino acids. The CDR3 DNA reads TGCGCCAGCAGCCAGGGTTACGGGACACTCTCCTACGAGCAGTACTTC. Protein product: CASSQGYGTLSYEQYF.

The V gene is TRBV5-6, the J gene TRBJ1-2; no clear D. CDR3 size: 14 residues. V was shortened by 4 bases and J by 8 bases, with 18 bases between the two germline ends. Germline CDR1 is SGHDT and CDR2 is YYEEEE. CDR3 DNA: TGTGCCAGCAGCGTCCGGTGGGCATCCTCGGGCTACACCTTC. Protein product: CASSVRWASSGYTF.